This T cell receptor beta chain was observed in a study of response to subunit inactivated influenza vaccine. Points from the study as a whole: Each seasonal influenza vaccination recruits few new T cells, the authors suggested.

This clonotype appeared a few times. The antigen is unknown. MiXCR, applied by TCRdb to the RT-PCR reads, yields one record per CDR3 protein. The repertoire has about 180,000 distinct CDR3 sequences, about 10% of them found once; the top ten carry 35% to 40%. The V and J ends lost 7 bases and 5 bases respectively, with 14 bases between them. The CDR3 runs to 13 residues. CDR1 is SNHLY, CDR2 FYNNEI, per germline. The origin of this receptor is a man between 50 and 75 years old who received an inactivated influenza vaccine. Sequences were derived from CD8+ T cells sorted from PBMCs, sampled 23 to 25 months after vaccination. V usage is TRBV2 and J usage is TRBJ2-5; D perhaps matches TRBD2 (6 bases). CDR3 protein: CASIGGVVETQYF. For the CDR3, the DNA is TGTGCCAGCATAGGCGGGGTGGTGGAGACCCAGTACTTC.